The 10 T cell receptor beta chains below were found in one sample sequenced in a study of blood T cell repertoires in COVID-19. Only in-frame clones appear in the TCRdb table, and some are missing; sequencing was by immunoSEQ multiplex PCR. The repertoire includes nearly 200,000 clones, roughly 80% of them detected once, and about 20% sits in the top ten. The sequenced sample was peripheral blood. The receptor set was obtained from a human donor in a cohort sampled during active COVID-19.

The V gene is TRBV11-2, the J gene TRBJ2-1; D remains ambiguous. Germline lookup yields CDR1 SGHAT and CDR2 FQNNGV. Deletions cut 5 bases from V and 2 bases from J, with 7 bases between. The CDR3 consists of 13 residues. In DNA form, the CDR3 reads TGTGCCAGCAGCCCCCCTCCCTACAATGAGCAGTTCTTC. Protein product: CASSPPPYNEQFF.

V and J are TRBV30 and TRBJ2-2; 9 bases align to TRBD1. The CDR3 length is 15 residues. The germline V gene encodes CDR1 GTSNPN and CDR2 SVGIG (reference sequence). Losses at the gene ends were 7 bases for V and 4 bases for J; bases not matched to a gene: 10. The CDR3: CAFTRGTGSTGELFF. CDR3 bases: TGTGCCTTCACAAGGGGGACAGGGAGCACCGGGGAGCTGTTTTTT.

The chain is built from TRBV6-6 and TRBJ1-1; 10 bases map to TRBD1. Germline V gene data show CDR1 as MNHNY and CDR2 as SVGAGI (reference sequence). This CDR3 spans 15 amino acids. The J segment lost 5 bases and the V segment lost 4 bases, leaving 7 bases of the junction unmatched. This CDR3 reads CASSFTTGGGTEAFF. DNA of the CDR3: TGTGCCAGCAGTTTTACGACAGGGGGCGGAACTGAAGCTTTCTTT.

The V call is TRBV12-3 or TRBV12-4, the J call TRBJ1-4; 8 nucleotides agree with TRBD1. The CDR3 is 13 residues long. Trimming removed 3 bases from V and 10 bases from J; junction bases left unmatched: 4. CDR3 in amino acids: CASSFGTGGKLFF. CDR3 DNA: TGTGCCAGCAGTTTCGGGACAGGCGGAAAACTGTTTTTT.

The rearrangement links TRBV10-2 to TRBJ2-3, with 12 bases identical to TRBD2. V lost 6 bases and J lost 6; bases outside the gene matches: 10. Looked up from germline, CDR1 is WSHSY and CDR2 is SAAADI. CDR3 length: 16 residues. The CDR3 nucleotides read TGCGCCAGCAGCGACAGACTAGCGGGGGTCATGGATACGCAGTATTTT. Amino acid sequence: CASSDRLAGVMDTQYF.

The V and J genes are TRBV7-6 and TRBJ2-1; no clear D gene. The CDR3 is 11 amino acids. Trimming cost V 5 bases and J 7 bases, with 6 bases left between them. Germline loops: CDR1 SGHVS, CDR2 FNYEAQ. In DNA, the CDR3 is TGTGCCAGCAGCCGCGAAAATGAGCAGTTCTTC. It encodes CASSRENEQFF.

The CDR3 bases are TGTGCCAGCAGACGTAGCGGGAGTTCCCATGAGCAGTTCTTC. Translating gives CASRRSGSSHEQFF. The gene calls are TRBV3-1 (or the pseudogene TRBV3-2) and TRBJ2-1; 9 bases are a match to TRBD2. V gave up 6 bases and J gave up 8 bases; unmatched junction bases: 8. In germline, CDR1 is LGHDT, CDR2 YNNKEL (reference sequence). The CDR3 extends over 14 amino acids.

The rearrangement uses TRBV11-2 and TRBJ2-2; D is possibly TRBD1 (6 bases). V was clipped by 3 bases and J by 1 base, with 9 bases between them. In germline, CDR1 is SGHAT, CDR2 FQNNGV. The CDR3 loop spans 15 amino acids. The CDR3 loop reads CASSFRGQNTGELFF. The CDR3 DNA sequence: TGTGCCAGCAGCTTCCGGGGACAGAACACCGGGGAGCTGTTTTTT.

This clone showed up just once. The V and J genes are TRBV11-3 and TRBJ2-1; 7 bases map to TRBD2. This CDR3 spans 14 amino acids. Germline V gives CDR1 SGHNT, CDR2 YENEEA. With 5 bases clipped from V and 10 bases from J, the junction kept 11 bases outside the gene matches. In DNA, the CDR3 is TGTGCCAGCAGCCAACAATACGAGCGGGGAGAGCAGTTCTTC. Protein product: CASSQQYERGEQFF. Looking up the rest from reference TRBV11-3 and TRBJ2-1 gives the full variable domain: EAGVVQSPRYKIIEKKQPVAFWCNPISGHNTLYWYLQNLGQGPELLIRYENEEAVDDSQLPKDRFSAERLKGVDSTLKIQPAELGDSAVYLCASSQQYERGEQFFGPGTRLTVL.

V gene TRBV11-2 combines with J gene TRBJ2-2; tentative D call: TRBD1 (6 bases). This CDR3 contains 16 residues. The V and J ends lost 5 bases and 5 bases respectively, with 18 bases between them. CDR1 SGHAT and CDR2 FQNNGV come from the germline V gene. The CDR3 loop is CASSKNPGTTTGELFF. CDR3 coding DNA: TGTGCCAGCAGCAAAAATCCGGGGACAACTACCGGGGAGCTGTTTTTT. Together with reference TRBV11-2 and TRBJ2-2, the CDR3 gives the full variable domain: EAGVAQSPRYKIIEKRQSVAFWCNPISGHATLYWYQQILGQGPKLLIQFQNNGVVDDSQLPKDRFSAERLKGVDSTLKIQPAKLEDSAVYLCASSKNPGTTTGELFFGEGSRLTVL.